This is a list of T cell receptor beta chains from one sample in a study of blood T cell repertoires in COVID-19. Measured with immunoSEQ multiplex PCR; TCRdb has only the in-frame clones, and not every one. In the table there are approximately 120,000 clones, 70% to 90% of which are singletons. Sequencing was carried out using peripheral blood. Source of these receptors: a human donor in a cohort sampled during active COVID-19. Each CDR3 is given with its conserved first and last residue. The order of the fields is clone size, V gene, J gene, D gene, CDR3 DNA, CDR3 protein. D genes are given only for firm matches. Clone size is given for some rows only: seen once, a few or many times, or a class if the clone is expanded.

>.|TRBV20-1|TRBJ2-1|.
TGCAGTGCTAGTCTACTCTGGAGCTCCTACAATGAGCAGTTCTTC
CSASLLWSSYNEQFF
>.|TRBV11-3|TRBJ1-4|.
TGTGCCAGCAGCATCAAACAGCCGACCTTTAATGAAAAACTGTTTTTT
CASSIKQPTFNEKLFF
>.|TRBV5-4|TRBJ2-3|TRBD2
TGTGCCAGCAGCCCGGGACTAGCGGGAGTAGATACGCAGTATTTT
CASSPGLAGVDTQYF
>.|TRBV3-1/TRBV3-2|TRBJ2-7|TRBD2
TGTGCCAGCAGCCAAGTTAGCGGGGGAACCTACGAGCAGTACTTC
CASSQVSGGTYEQYF
>.|TRBV11-2|TRBJ2-7|.
TGTGCCAGCAGCCAATACAGGTCACGACATGACGAGCAGTACTTC
CASSQYRSRHDEQYF
>.|TRBV3-1/TRBV3-2|TRBJ1-2|TRBD1
TGTGCCAGCAGCCAGACGACAGGGTATTATGACTATGGCTACACCTTC
CASSQTTGYYDYGYTF
>.|TRBV24-1|TRBJ1-2|TRBD1
TGTGCCACCAGTGATCGACCCCCTCAGGGACAGACACACTATGGCTACACCTTC
CATSDRPPQGQTHYGYTF
>.|TRBV18|TRBJ2-7|TRBD2
TGTGCCAGCTCACCGAGCGGGAGATCCTACGAGCAGTACTTC
CASSPSGRSYEQYF
>.|TRBV6-4|TRBJ2-3|TRBD2
TGTGCCAGCAGTGATGGGACTAGCGGGAGGCAGTATTTT
CASSDGTSGRQYF
>.|TRBV2|TRBJ2-4|.
TGTGCCAGCAGAGGATTAGGAGGGGTCCAAAACATTCAGTACTTC
CASRGLGGVQNIQYF
>.|TRBV3-1/TRBV3-2|TRBJ2-7|.
TGTGCCAGCAGCCAAGGGGTCCGGCAGGGCTCCTACGAGCAGTACTTC
CASSQGVRQGSYEQYF
>once|TRBV5-4|TRBJ2-3|TRBD2
TGTGCCAGCAGCGAACTAGCGGGATCTAGCACAGATACGCAGTATTTT
CASSELAGSSTDTQYF
>.|TRBV7-6|TRBJ2-7|TRBD1
TGTGCCAGCAGCTGGGACAGGGCGTCCGAGCAGTACTTC
CASSWDRASEQYF
>.|TRBV6-2/TRBV6-3|TRBJ2-3|TRBD2
TGTGCCAGCAGCCTAGCGGGAAAAAGCACAGATACGCAGTATTTT
CASSLAGKSTDTQYF
>.|TRBV19|TRBJ2-1|.
TGTGCCAGTAGTAACTACAGGATGAATGAGCAGTTCTTC
CASSNYRMNEQFF
>.|TRBV18|TRBJ2-2|TRBD2
TGTGCCAGCTCACCCATCGTACTGGGACTAGCGCCCGGGGAGCTGTTTTTT
CASSPIVLGLAPGELFF
>.|TRBV6-5|TRBJ2-7|TRBD2
TGTGCCAGCAGTTACCGCGGGGGCTACGAGCAGTACTTC
CASSYRGGYEQYF
>.|TRBV18|TRBJ1-5|.
TGTGCCAGCTCACCCCCCGGGAGGGGCGCCCAGCCCCAGCATTTT
CASSPPGRGAQPQHF
>.|TRBV19|TRBJ2-1|.
TGTGCCAGTAGCCCCGGCAGGGCGTTGTACAATGAGCAGTTCTTC
CASSPGRALYNEQFF
>.|TRBV19|TRBJ1-5|.
TGTGCCAGTAGTGAGGGAAATCAGCCCCAGCATTTT
CASSEGNQPQHF
>.|TRBV7-9|TRBJ1-2|.
TGTGCCAGCAGCTCCCCCGGGGTAGGTATGACGCAGGATGGCTACACCTTC
CASSSPGVGMTQDGYTF
>.|TRBV18|TRBJ2-3|.
TGTGCCAGCTTGGAGGTCAATGGACGCGATACGCAGTATTTT
CASLEVNGRDTQYF
>.|TRBV24-1|TRBJ2-1|.
TGTGCCACCAGTTTGGGATCCAGCGGAACCTCCTACAATGAGCAGTTCTTC
CATSLGSSGTSYNEQFF
>.|TRBV20-1|TRBJ1-1|.
TGCAGTGCTAGAGCCCTCGAAGCTTTCTTT
CSARALEAFF
>.|TRBV2|TRBJ1-2|TRBD1
TGTGCCAGCAGTGCTGACAGGGGAGAGGGCTACACCTTC
CASSADRGEGYTF
>.|TRBV28|TRBJ1-5|.
TGTGCCAGTCAGGAGGGGGGGCTGGGACAGCCCCAGCATTTT
CASQEGGLGQPQHF
>.|TRBV3-1/TRBV3-2|TRBJ1-1|TRBD1
TGTGCCAGCAGCGACAGGGTTGACACTGAAGCTTTCTTT
CASSDRVDTEAFF
>.|TRBV9|TRBJ2-1|.
TGTGCCAGCAGCGAGGACAGTGCCCTCTACAATGAGCAGTTCTTC
CASSEDSALYNEQFF